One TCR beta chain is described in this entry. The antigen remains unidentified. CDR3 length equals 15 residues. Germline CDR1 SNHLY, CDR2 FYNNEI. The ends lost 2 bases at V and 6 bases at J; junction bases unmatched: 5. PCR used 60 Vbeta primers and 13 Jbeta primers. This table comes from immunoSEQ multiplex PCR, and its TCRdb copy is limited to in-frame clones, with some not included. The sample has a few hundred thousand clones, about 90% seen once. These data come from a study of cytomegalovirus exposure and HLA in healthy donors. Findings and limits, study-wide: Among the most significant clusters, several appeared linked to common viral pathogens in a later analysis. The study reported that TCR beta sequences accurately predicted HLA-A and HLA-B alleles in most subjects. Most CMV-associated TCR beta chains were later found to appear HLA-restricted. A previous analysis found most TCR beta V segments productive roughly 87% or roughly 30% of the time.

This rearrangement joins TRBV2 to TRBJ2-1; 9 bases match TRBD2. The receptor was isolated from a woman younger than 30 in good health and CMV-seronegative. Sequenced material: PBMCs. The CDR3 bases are TGTGCCAGCAGTGAACCTCTAGCGGGACGCAATGAGCAGTTCTTC. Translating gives CASSEPLAGRNEQFF.